This T cell receptor beta chain is from a study of T cell clones after liver transplantation. Study-wide context: TCRbeta sequencing after a pre-transplant mixed lymphocyte reaction identified graft-donor-reactive clones, later tracked in post-transplant blood. Samples came pre-transplant, pre-randomization before withdrawal, and post-randomization after withdrawal ended. Notes on the study in general: Rather than being deleted, graft donor-reactive T cells may have moved into the graft.

This clone appeared once. Its specificity is unknown. Using immunoSEQ multiplex PCR, the repertoire was profiled, and TCRdb retains in-frame clones only, with some absent. The table lists fewer than 70,000 clones, around 75% of them singletons. The V and J ends lost 3 bases and 9 bases respectively, with 19 bases between them. The CDR3 covers 14 residues. Per the germline V gene, CDR1 is SGHKS and CDR2 is YYEKEE (reference sequence). Source: CD4+ T cells from blood, taken before liver transplant. This chain joins TRBV5-5 and TRBJ2-7; a weak D match, TRBD1 (5 bases). This sequence originates from a human donor who received a liver transplant. The CDR3 coding sequence is TGTGCCAGCAGCTCGGCTATGACAGTGGCCGGGCAGTACTTC. Encoded protein: CASSSAMTVAGQYF. The full variable domain, in which reference TRBV5-5 and TRBJ2-7 provide the parts outside the CDR3, is DAGVTQSPTHLIKTRGQQVTLRCSPISGHKSVSWYQQVLGQGPQFIFQYYEKEERGRGNFPDRFSARQFPNYSSELNVNALLLGDSALYLCASSSAMTVAGQYFGPGTRLTVT.